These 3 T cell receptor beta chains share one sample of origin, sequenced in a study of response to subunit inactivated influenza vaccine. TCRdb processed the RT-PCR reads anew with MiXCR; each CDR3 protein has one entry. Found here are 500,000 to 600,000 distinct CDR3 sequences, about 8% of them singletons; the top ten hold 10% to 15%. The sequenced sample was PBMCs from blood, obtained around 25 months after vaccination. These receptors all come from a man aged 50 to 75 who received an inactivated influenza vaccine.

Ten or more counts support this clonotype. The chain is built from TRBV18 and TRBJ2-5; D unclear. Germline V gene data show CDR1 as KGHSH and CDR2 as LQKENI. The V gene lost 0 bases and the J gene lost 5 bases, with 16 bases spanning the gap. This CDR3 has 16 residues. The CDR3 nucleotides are TGTGCCAGCTCACCACCGACACGTGCTGGGTTCGAGACCCAGTACTTC. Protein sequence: CASSPPTRAGFETQYF.

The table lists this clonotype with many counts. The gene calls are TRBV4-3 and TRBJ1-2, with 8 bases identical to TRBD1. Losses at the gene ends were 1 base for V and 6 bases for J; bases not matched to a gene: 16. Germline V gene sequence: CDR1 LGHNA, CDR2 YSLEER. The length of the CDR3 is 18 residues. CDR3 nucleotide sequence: TGCGCCAGCAGCCAAGGGATAGGGGACAGGTCCGAGCCGCATGGCTACACCTTC. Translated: CASSQGIGDRSEPHGYTF.

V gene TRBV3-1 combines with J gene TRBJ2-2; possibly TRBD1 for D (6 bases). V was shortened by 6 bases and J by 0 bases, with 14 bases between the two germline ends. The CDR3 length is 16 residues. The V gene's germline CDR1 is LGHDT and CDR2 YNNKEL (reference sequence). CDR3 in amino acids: CASRKGQLTNTGELFF. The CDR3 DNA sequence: TGTGCCAGCAGAAAAGGACAGCTTACGAACACCGGGGAGCTGTTTTTT.